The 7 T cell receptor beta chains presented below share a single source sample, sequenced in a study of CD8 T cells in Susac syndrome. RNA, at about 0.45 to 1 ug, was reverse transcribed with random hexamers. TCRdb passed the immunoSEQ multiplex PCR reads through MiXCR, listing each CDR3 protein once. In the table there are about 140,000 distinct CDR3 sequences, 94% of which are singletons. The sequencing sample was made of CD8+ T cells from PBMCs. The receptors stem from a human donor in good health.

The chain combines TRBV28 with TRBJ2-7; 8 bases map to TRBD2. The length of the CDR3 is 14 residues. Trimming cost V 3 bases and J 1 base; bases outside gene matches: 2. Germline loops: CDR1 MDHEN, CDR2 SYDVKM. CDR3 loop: CASSFSGESYEQYF. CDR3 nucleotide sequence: TGTGCCAGCAGTTTTAGCGGGGAATCCTACGAGCAGTACTTC.

The chain's CDR3 is CASSEAPAYEQYF. The CDR3 DNA follows: TGTGCCAGCAGTGAAGCCCCAGCCTACGAGCAGTACTTC. The rearrangement uses TRBV25-1 and TRBJ2-7; D uncertain. V lost 2 bases, J lost 2 bases, and 7 bases lay in between. CDR1 is MGHDK, CDR2 SYGVNS, per germline. The CDR3 is 13 amino acids.

CDR3 sequence reads: CASSASGSTDTQYF. In nucleotides, the CDR3 is TGTGCCAGCAGCGCTAGCGGGAGCACAGATACGCAGTATTTT. This sequence joins TRBV9 and TRBJ2-3; TRBD2 agrees at 8 bases. V was clipped by 3 bases and J by 0 bases; unmatched bases: 0. The length of the CDR3 is 14 residues. CDR1 and CDR2 from the germline V gene are SGDLS and YYNGEE.

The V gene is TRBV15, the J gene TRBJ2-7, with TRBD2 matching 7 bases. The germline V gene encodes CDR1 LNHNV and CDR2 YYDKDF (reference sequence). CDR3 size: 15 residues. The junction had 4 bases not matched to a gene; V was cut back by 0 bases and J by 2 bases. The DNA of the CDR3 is TGTGCCACCAGCAGAGACCCTAGCGGAACCTACGAGCAGTACTTC. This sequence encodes CATSRDPSGTYEQYF.

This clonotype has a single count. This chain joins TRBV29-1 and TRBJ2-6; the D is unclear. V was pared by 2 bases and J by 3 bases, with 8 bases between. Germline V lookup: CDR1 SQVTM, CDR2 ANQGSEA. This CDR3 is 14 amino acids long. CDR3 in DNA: TGCAGCGTTGAAATCCCGGTTGGGGCCAACGTCCTGACTTTC. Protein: CSVEIPVGANVLTF. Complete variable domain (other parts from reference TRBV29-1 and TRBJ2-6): SAVISQKPSRDICQRGTSLTIQCQVDSQVTMMFWYRQQPGQSLTLIATANQGSEATYESGFVIDKFPISRPNLTFSTLTVSNMSPEDSSIYLCSVEIPVGANVLTFGAGSRLTVL.

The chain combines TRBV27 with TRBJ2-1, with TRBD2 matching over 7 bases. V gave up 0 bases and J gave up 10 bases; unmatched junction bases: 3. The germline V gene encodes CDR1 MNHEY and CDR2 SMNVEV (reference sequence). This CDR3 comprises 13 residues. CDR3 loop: CASSLSGREEQFF. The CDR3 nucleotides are TGTGCCAGCAGTTTATCGGGGCGGGAGGAGCAGTTCTTC.

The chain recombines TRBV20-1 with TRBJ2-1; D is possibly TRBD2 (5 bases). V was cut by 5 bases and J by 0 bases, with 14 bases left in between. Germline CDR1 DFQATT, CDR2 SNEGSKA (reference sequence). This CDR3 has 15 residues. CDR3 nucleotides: TGCAGTGCTGTCACCTCCACTAGCTCCTACAATGAGCAGTTCTTC. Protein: CSAVTSTSSYNEQFF.